These T cell receptor beta chains were read from a single sample in a study of T-cell reconstitution after alpha-beta-depleted transplantation in children. From the PCR reads, TCRdb called clonotypes with MiXCR, one entry per CDR3 protein. The top ten hold 8% of the sample, which has more than 85,000 distinct CDR3 sequences, 10% seen once. The source material was PBMCs from the stem cell graft donor, sampled from the stem cell graft. These receptors were collected from a human donor who donated a stem cell graft to a child with acute lymphoblastic leukemia. Each CDR3 is given with its conserved first and last residue. The D gene is left open where the match is weak. The size field is filled for only some rows; it gives once, few, many or a size class.

V gene,D gene,clone size,J gene,CDR3 protein,CDR3 DNA
TRBV6-5,NA,many,TRBJ1-4,CASSYSSGFNEKLFF,TGTGCCAGCAGTTACTCATCAGGGTTTAATGAAAAACTGTTTTTT
TRBV3-1,TRBD1,NA,TRBJ1-2,CATCPRTGDWYGYTF,TGTGCCACCTGCCCGAGGACAGGGGATTGGTATGGCTACACCTTC
TRBV5-1,TRBD1,many,TRBJ1-1,CASSPTRDRGMNTEAFF,TGCGCCAGCAGCCCAACCCGGGACAGGGGTATGAACACTGAAGCTTTCTTT
TRBV11-3,TRBD2,many,TRBJ2-3,CASSLRTSGPTDTQYF,TGTGCCAGCAGCCTCAGGACTAGCGGGCCCACAGATACGCAGTATTTT
TRBV11-1,NA,many,TRBJ2-5,CASSLEGAQETQYF,TGTGCCAGCAGCTTAGAAGGGGCGCAAGAGACCCAGTACTTC
TRBV5-1,TRBD1,NA,TRBJ1-1,CASSWDRVTEAFF,TGCGCCAGCAGCTGGGACAGGGTCACTGAAGCTTTCTTT
TRBV20-1,TRBD1,many,TRBJ1-4,CSVVDRVGEKLFF,TGCAGTGTCGTGGACAGGGTAGGAGAAAAACTGTTTTTT
TRBV30,NA,many,TRBJ2-1,CACNEQFF,TGTGCTTGCAATGAGCAGTTCTTC
TRBV20-1,TRBD2,many,TRBJ2-3,CSASRPAGVGTDTQYF,TGCAGTGCTAGTCGCCCAGCGGGAGTCGGCACAGATACGCAGTATTTT
TRBV20-1,TRBD2,many,TRBJ2-2,CSAQKPSGKNTGELFF,TGCAGTGCTCAAAAGCCCAGCGGGAAGAACACCGGGGAGCTGTTTTTT
TRBV14,TRBD1,NA,TRBJ2-7,CASSQPGTGFNEQYF,TGTGCCAGCAGCCAACCCGGGACAGGGTTTAACGAGCAGTACTTC
TRBV7-2,NA,many,TRBJ2-2,CASSFLGQNTGELFF,TGTGCCAGCAGCTTCCTCGGGCAGAACACCGGGGAGCTGTTTTTT
TRBV4-3,TRBD1,NA,TRBJ2-3,CASSQGLGRQGATDTQYF,TGCGCCAGCAGCCAGGGACTGGGCCGGCAGGGGGCTACAGATACGCAGTATTTT
TRBV28,NA,many,TRBJ2-2,CASSWLAGYDANTGELFF,TGTGCCAGCAGTTGGTTGGCAGGGTACGATGCAAACACCGGGGAGCTGTTTTTT
TRBV10-3,NA,many,TRBJ1-3,CAIGLGQGNTIYF,TGTGCCATAGGACTGGGACAAGGAAACACCATATATTTT
TRBV7-9,TRBD1,many,TRBJ1-1,CASSSQLGPRGSQGFTEAFF,TGTGCCAGCAGCTCTCAACTCGGCCCGCGGGGATCACAGGGGTTCACTGAAGCTTTCTTT
TRBV7-9,NA,many,TRBJ1-6,CASSLVRGAGNSPLHF,TGTGCCAGCAGCTTAGTCCGGGGGGCCGGCAATTCACCCCTCCACTTT
TRBV7-2,NA,many,TRBJ2-6,CASSLASAGAYSGANVLTF,TGTGCCAGCAGCTTAGCCTCGGCAGGGGCTTACTCTGGGGCCAACGTCCTGACTTTC
TRBV5-1,NA,many,TRBJ2-3,CASSLTQGVQRADTQYF,TGCGCCAGCAGCCTGACACAGGGAGTCCAGCGGGCAGATACGCAGTATTTT
TRBV5-4,TRBD1,many,TRBJ1-2,CASSWTGSNYGYTF,TGTGCCAGCAGCTGGACAGGGTCCAACTATGGCTACACCTTC
TRBV12-5,TRBD1,many,TRBJ2-5,CASGLWPGQGPKETQYF,TGTGCTAGTGGTTTGTGGCCGGGACAGGGGCCGAAAGAGACCCAGTACTTC
TRBV3-1,TRBD1,many,TRBJ2-5,CASSQHGTAQETQYF,TGTGCCAGCAGCCAACACGGGACAGCTCAAGAGACCCAGTACTTC
TRBV7-9,NA,many,TRBJ2-7,CASSTGQTKTYEQYF,TGTGCCAGCAGCACCGGACAGACTAAAACCTACGAGCAGTACTTC
TRBV6-6,NA,many,TRBJ1-4,CASSSANEKLFF,TGTGCCAGCAGTTCGGCTAATGAAAAACTGTTTTTT
TRBV5-1,TRBD2,many,TRBJ2-1,CASSLNAGLAANNEQFF,TGCGCCAGCAGCTTGAACGCGGGACTAGCGGCGAACAATGAGCAGTTCTTC
TRBV20-1,TRBD1,NA,TRBJ1-5,CSSWGPGQGAGGGNQPQHF,TGCAGTTCTTGGGGCCCGGGACAGGGGGCTGGTGGTGGCAATCAGCCCCAGCATTTT
TRBV6-5,NA,many,TRBJ2-4,CASSFDSKNIQYF,TGTGCCAGCAGTTTTGACAGCAAAAACATTCAGTACTTC
TRBV15,NA,many,TRBJ2-2,CATSTHPPGTGELFF,TGTGCCACCAGCACACATCCACCGGGAACCGGGGAGCTGTTTTTT
TRBV2,TRBD1,many,TRBJ1-2,CASLAGQGADYGYTF,TGTGCCAGCCTGGCGGGACAGGGGGCGGACTATGGCTACACCTTC
TRBV27,TRBD1,NA,TRBJ1-4,CASSSLRTGGYNEKLFF,TGTGCCAGCAGTTCCTTAAGAACAGGGGGCTATAATGAAAAACTGTTTTTT
TRBV9,TRBD2,many,TRBJ2-1,CASRTSGAAGEQFF,TGTGCCAGCAGGACTAGCGGGGCCGCCGGTGAGCAGTTCTTC
TRBV20-1,TRBD1,many,TRBJ2-2,CSARDTGGRSSGELFF,TGCAGTGCTAGAGATACAGGGGGCCGGAGTTCCGGGGAGCTGTTTTTT
TRBV20-1,NA,NA,TRBJ1-6,CCARDSWEINRSSYNSPLHF,TGCTGTGCTAGAGATAGTTGGGAGATTAATCGAAGCTCCTATAATTCACCCCTCCACTTT
TRBV18,NA,many,TRBJ1-1,CASSPKFGGMNTEAFF,TGTGCCAGCTCACCTAAGTTCGGGGGCATGAACACTGAAGCTTTCTTT
TRBV19,TRBD1,many,TRBJ1-5,CASSISDRGRGQPQHF,TGTGCCAGTAGTATTAGTGACAGGGGGCGAGGGCAGCCCCAGCATTTT
TRBV15,NA,many,TRBJ2-3,CATSRGRDTQYF,TGTGCCACCAGCAGGGGCCGAGATACGCAGTATTTT
TRBV29-1,NA,many,TRBJ2-1,CSVEAQGNEQFF,TGCAGCGTTGAAGCACAGGGCAATGAGCAGTTCTTC
TRBV11-2,NA,many,TRBJ2-5,CASSLWEAPRETQYF,TGTGCCAGCAGCTTATGGGAGGCCCCACGGGAGACCCAGTACTTC
TRBV12-3/TRBV12-4,NA,NA,TRBJ1-2,CASSRGGPEDGYTF,TGTGCCAGCAGCCGTGGGGGGCCTGAGGATGGCTACACCTTC
TRBV20-1,NA,many,TRBJ2-7,CSARTETYEQYF,TGCAGTGCTAGGACAGAGACCTACGAGCAGTACTTC
TRBV7-2,NA,NA,TRBJ2-2,CASSPLRGELFF,TGTGCCAGCAGCCCCCTCCGTGGGGAGCTGTTTTTT
TRBV6-1,NA,many,TRBJ1-4,CASSGGRIEKLFF,TGTGCCAGCAGTGGAGGAAGAATTGAAAAACTGTTTTTT
TRBV9,NA,many,TRBJ1-5,CASSTTPNQPQHF,TGTGCCAGCAGCACGACTCCGAATCAGCCCCAGCATTTT
TRBV4-2,TRBD2,many,TRBJ2-5,CASSLLAQETQYF,TGTGCCAGCAGCCTACTAGCGCAAGAGACCCAGTACTTC
TRBV10-3,TRBD1,many,TRBJ2-7,CAIKRSGTDYEQYF,TGTGCCATCAAACGGTCCGGGACAGACTACGAGCAGTACTTC
TRBV25-1,NA,NA,TRBJ1-3,CASSELDFSGNTIYF,TGTGCCAGCAGTGAACTCGATTTCTCTGGAAACACCATATATTTT
TRBV5-4,NA,few,TRBJ2-3,CASSVDWGITDTQYF,TGTGCCAGCAGCGTGGACTGGGGAATCACAGATACGCAGTATTTT
TRBV4-3,NA,many,TRBJ2-1,CASSQGFRALNEQFF,TGCGCCAGCAGCCAAGGGTTTCGAGCGTTGAATGAGCAGTTCTTC
TRBV7-2,TRBD2,many,TRBJ2-3,CASSFLPSGSGTDTQYF,TGTGCCAGCAGCTTCCTCCCTAGCGGGAGTGGCACAGATACGCAGTATTTT
TRBV20-1,TRBD1,many,TRBJ2-7,CSLTGDSYEQYF,TGCAGCCTGACAGGGGACTCCTACGAGCAGTACTTC
TRBV29-1,TRBD1,many,TRBJ2-5,CSVEQGAQETQYF,TGCAGCGTTGAACAGGGGGCCCAAGAGACCCAGTACTTC
TRBV18,NA,many,TRBJ2-3,CASSPTGITDTQYF,TGTGCCAGCTCTCCAACTGGGATCACAGATACGCAGTATTTT
TRBV29-1,NA,many,TRBJ1-3,CSVGVGLGNTIYF,TGCAGCGTTGGGGTCGGCCTTGGAAACACCATATATTTT
TRBV10-3,NA,many,TRBJ1-2,CAISGGWYGYTF,TGTGCCATCAGTGGAGGGTGGTATGGCTACACCTTC
TRBV4-3,TRBD1,many,TRBJ1-2,CASSQKPYTGDYGYTF,TGCGCCAGCAGCCAGAAGCCCTATACAGGGGACTATGGCTACACCTTC
TRBV7-8,NA,many,TRBJ2-7,CASSLGGSSAYEQYF,TGTGCCAGCAGCTTAGGTGGCTCTAGCGCCTACGAGCAGTACTTC
TRBV7-7,TRBD1,many,TRBJ2-7,CASSLGLGQGDEQYF,TGTGCTAGCAGCTTAGGGCTGGGACAGGGAGACGAGCAGTACTTC